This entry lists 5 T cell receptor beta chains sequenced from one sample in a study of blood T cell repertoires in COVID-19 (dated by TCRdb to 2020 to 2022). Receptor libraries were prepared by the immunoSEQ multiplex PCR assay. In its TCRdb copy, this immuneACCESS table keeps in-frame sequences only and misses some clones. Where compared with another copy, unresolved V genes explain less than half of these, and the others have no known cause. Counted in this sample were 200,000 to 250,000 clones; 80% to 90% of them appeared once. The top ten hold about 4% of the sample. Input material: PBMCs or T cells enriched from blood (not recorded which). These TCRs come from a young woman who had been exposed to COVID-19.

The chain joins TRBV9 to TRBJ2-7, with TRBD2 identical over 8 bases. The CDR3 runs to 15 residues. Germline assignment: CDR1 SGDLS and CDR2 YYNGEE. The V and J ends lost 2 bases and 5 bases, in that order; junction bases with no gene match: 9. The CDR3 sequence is CASSVGTSPDHEQYF. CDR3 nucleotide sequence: TGTGCCAGCAGCGTGGGGACTAGTCCCGACCACGAGCAGTACTTC.

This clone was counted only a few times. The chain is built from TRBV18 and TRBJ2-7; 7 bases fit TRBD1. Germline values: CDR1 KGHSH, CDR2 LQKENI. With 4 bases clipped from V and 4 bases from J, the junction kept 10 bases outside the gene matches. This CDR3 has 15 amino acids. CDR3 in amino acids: CASSLTQGLEYEQYF. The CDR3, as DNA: TGTGCCAGCTCACTTACACAGGGGCTGGAGTACGAGCAGTACTTC.

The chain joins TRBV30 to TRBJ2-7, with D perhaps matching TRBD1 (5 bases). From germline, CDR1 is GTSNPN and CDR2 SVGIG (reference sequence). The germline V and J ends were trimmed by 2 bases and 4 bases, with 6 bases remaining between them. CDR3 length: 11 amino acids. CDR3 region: CAWSRQYEQYF. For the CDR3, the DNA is TGTGCCTGGAGTAGACAGTACGAGCAGTACTTC.

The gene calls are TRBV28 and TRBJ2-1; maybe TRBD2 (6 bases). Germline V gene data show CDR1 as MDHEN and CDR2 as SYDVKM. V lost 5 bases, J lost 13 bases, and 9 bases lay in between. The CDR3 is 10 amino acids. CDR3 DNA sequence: TGTGCCAGCAGTCGGGACTCACAGTTCTTC. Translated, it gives CASSRDSQFF. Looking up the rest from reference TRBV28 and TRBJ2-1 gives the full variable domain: DVKVTQSSRYLVKRTGEKVFLECVQDMDHENMFWYRQDPGLGLRLIYFSYDVKMKEKGDIPEGYSVSREKKERFSLILESASTNQTSMYLCASSRDSQFFGPGTRLTVL.

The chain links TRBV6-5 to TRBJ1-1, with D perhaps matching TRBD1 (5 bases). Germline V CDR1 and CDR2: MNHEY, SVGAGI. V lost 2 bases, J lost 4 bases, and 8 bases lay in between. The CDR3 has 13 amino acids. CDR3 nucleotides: TGTGCCAGCAGTTACGGGGCCGGCACTGAAGCTTTCTTT. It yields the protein CASSYGAGTEAFF.